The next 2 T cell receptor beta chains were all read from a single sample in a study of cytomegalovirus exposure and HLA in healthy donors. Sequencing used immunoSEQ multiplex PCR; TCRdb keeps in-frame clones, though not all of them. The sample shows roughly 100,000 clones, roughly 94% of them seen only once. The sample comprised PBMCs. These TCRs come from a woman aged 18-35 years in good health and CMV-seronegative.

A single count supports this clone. CDR3 sequence reads: CASIPRGTDTQYF. CDR3 bases: TGTGCCAGCATCCCGCGGGGGACAGATACGCAGTATTTT. The gene calls are TRBV13 and TRBJ2-3; 7 bases line up with TRBD2. Germline CDR1 is PRHDT and CDR2 is FYEKMQ (reference sequence). This CDR3 has 13 residues. Germline trimming cut 7 bases from V and 3 bases from J; bases unmatched to any gene: 4.

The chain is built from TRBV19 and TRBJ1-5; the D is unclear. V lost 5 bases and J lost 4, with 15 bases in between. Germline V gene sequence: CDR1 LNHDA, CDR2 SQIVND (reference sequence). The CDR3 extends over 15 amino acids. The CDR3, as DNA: TGTGCCAGTAGTCCCCCAGCAGGCCTGAATCAGCCCCAGCATTTT. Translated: CASSPPAGLNQPQHF.